This T cell receptor beta chain was captured in a study of blood T cell repertoires in COVID-19. Study overall: Samples of COVID-19 (acute and convalescent) were obtained from the United States, Italy and Spain.

Original data processing: Amplified reference gene primers provided the basis for estimating nucleated cell counts. Clones were read by immunoSEQ multiplex PCR, and TCRdb kept only the in-frame ones, dropping some. The V and J calls and clone size are taken from that table; D and trimming were inferred from the DNA. The sample contains more than 60,000 clones, roughly four fifths of which appear only once. This CDR3 is built from 14 residues. In germline, CDR1 is SGHRS, CDR2 YFSETQ. V lost 4 bases and J lost 4, with 14 bases in between. This chain joins TRBV5-1 and TRBJ2-5; tentatively, D is TRBD1 (6 bases). What was sequenced was peripheral blood. The sequence derives from a man in his 60s with acute or convalescent COVID-19. The CDR3 region has the DNA TGCGCCAGCAGCCTAGGACAGCCGGGAGAGACCCAGTACTTC. Protein sequence: CASSLGQPGETQYF. The complete variable domain, with remaining parts taken from reference TRBV5-1 and TRBJ2-5, reads KAGVTQTPRYLIKTRGQQVTLSCSPISGHRSVSWYQQTPGQGLQFLFEYFSETQRNKGNFPGRFSGRQFSNSRSEMNVSTLELGDSALYLCASSLGQPGETQYFGPGTRLLVL.